This T cell receptor beta chain was profiled in a study of blood T cell repertoires in COVID-19 (dated by TCRdb to about 2020). Turning to the overall study: Samples covering the acute and convalescent phases of COVID-19 were provided by collaborators in the United States, Italy and Spain. The dataset comprised deeply sampled blood TCRbeta repertoires from subjects exposed to, actively infected with, or recovered from COVID-19. Samples were obtained from the ongoing ImmuneRACE study (first 160 participants) and from 1,000 to 1,500 subjects provided by 6 global collaborators. The material from the prospective study consisted of cDNA or gDNA derived from T cells, B-cell-depleted T cells, or PBMCs. Sample metadata almost always included a de-identified subject ID, COVID-19 status, age in years and sex. HLA class I and class II types, where available, came from metadata supplied by the sample provider rather than from assay-based typing. The repertoires were released in a freely available public database meant as a resource for research on the immune response to SARS-CoV-2. The full study reports these points: How much clinical and demographic metadata was included differed by source and by participant, and the metadata was provided uncurated.

Turning to this clone: Its antigen remains unidentified. One base away there is no much larger clone; base qualities are not given.

TCRbeta CDR3 regions were amplified from genomic DNA by means of the immunoSEQ Assay, a bias-controlled multiplex PCR. Processing in the source paper ran as follows. The number of nucleated cells in each sample was estimated from the amplification of reference gene primers within the assay. Sequence reads were collapsed and filtered to measure the absolute abundance of every unique TCRbeta CDR3 rearrangement. For each sample, productive Simpson clonality was calculated as the square root of Simpson's diversity index over productive rearrangements. In TCRdb, the immuneACCESS table is reduced to in-frame sequences with V and J assigned. These tables do not hold every clone; where another copy was compared, an unresolved V gene accounts for under half, and the others remain unexplained. That table furnishes V, J and clone size, whereas the DNA furnished D and trimming. The sample records about 220,000 clones, around 84% of which are singletons. Together, the top ten hold 13% of the sample.

V is clipped by 2 bases and J by 1 base, and the sequence between their germline boundaries is 21 bases long. There are 19 amino acids in the CDR3, from cysteine to phenylalanine inclusive. Just CDR3 DNA is preserved here, 57 bases in frame from base 1. The germline V gene sets CDR1 to MDHEN and CDR2 to SYDVKM. The collaborating institutions used their own protocols to collect whole blood in K2EDTA tubes. Collaborator samples were shipped for TCRbeta analysis as frozen whole blood, isolated PBMCs, or DNA extracted from either sample type. The chain was built from TRBV28 and TRBJ1-3; no D gene can be assigned with confidence. The specimen was peripheral blood. The TCR comes from a human donor in a cohort sampled during active COVID-19. The CDR3 region reads CASSLLRVGKKTSGNTIYF. Read as DNA, the sequence is TGTGCCAGCAGTTTACTGCGGGTAGGGAAAAAAACATCTGGAAACACCATATATTTT. The reference TRBV28 and TRBJ1-3 proteins fill in what lies around the CDR3, so the full variable domain reads DVKVTQSSRYLVKRTGEKVFLECVQDMDHENMFWYRQDPGLGLRLIYFSYDVKMKEKGDIPEGYSVSREKKERFSLILESASTNQTSMYLCASSLLRVGKKTSGNTIYFGEGSWLTVV.